Shown below are 18 T cell receptor beta chains from a single sample sequenced in a study of T cells in narcolepsy. Clones were read by immunoSEQ multiplex PCR, and TCRdb kept only the in-frame ones, dropping some. The sample has 20,000 to 30,000 clones; about four fifths are singletons. The specimen was memory (CD45RA-) CD4+ T cells from blood. The receptors derive from a human donor in good health.

The chain uses TRBV5-6 and TRBJ1-4; the match to TRBD1 covers 7 bases. Germline V lookup: CDR1 SGHDT, CDR2 YYEEEE. The J segment lost 3 bases and the V segment lost 0 bases, leaving 8 bases of the junction unmatched. This CDR3 region has 17 residues. The CDR3 DNA reads as TGTGCCAGCAGCTTGGCGGGGGGGACAGACCCTAATGAAAAACTGTTTTTT. It is translated as CASSLAGGTDPNEKLFF.

This clone occurred once. This sequence joins TRBV7-2 and TRBJ2-3; D ambiguous. V lost 0 bases and J lost 4, with 8 bases in between. The CDR3 is 14 residues long. The germline gives CDR1 SGHTA, CDR2 FQGNSA. The CDR3 protein is CASSLARAPDTQYF. The DNA of the CDR3 is TGTGCCAGCAGCTTAGCCCGCGCCCCAGATACGCAGTATTTT.

The J gene is TRBJ1-6, the V gene TRBV7-3; the D gene is possibly TRBD1 (5 bases). CDR1 SGHTA and CDR2 FQGTGA come from the germline V gene. The V gene lost 5 bases and the J gene lost 8 bases, with 16 bases spanning the gap. This CDR3 region has 15 residues. The CDR3 region has the DNA TGTGCCAGCAGCCCCACGGGGGGTACTGATTCACCCCTCCACTTT. Its protein is CASSPTGGTDSPLHF.

The V gene is TRBV30, the J gene TRBJ2-2; 7 bases are shared with TRBD1. Germline values: CDR1 GTSNPN, CDR2 SVGIG (reference sequence). V was pared by 2 bases and J by 7 bases, with 1 base of the junction left unmatched. CDR3 length equals 12 residues. The CDR3: CAWSPGGGELFF. In DNA, the CDR3 is TGTGCCTGGAGTCCAGGGGGCGGGGAGCTGTTTTTT.

This rearrangement joins TRBV6-1 to TRBJ2-1; 10 nucleotides agree with TRBD1. After removal of 5 bases from V and 0 bases from J, the junction contained 1 base not matched to a gene. This CDR3 is 15 amino acids long. The germline gives CDR1 MNHNS, CDR2 SASEGT. The CDR3 bases are TGTGCCAGCAGTCGGGACAGGGGCTCCTACAATGAGCAGTTCTTC. Protein product: CASSRDRGSYNEQFF.

This chain joins TRBV29-1 and TRBJ2-7, with a tentative D call TRBD2 (6 bases). Per germline, CDR1 SQVTM and CDR2 ANQGSEA. The length of the CDR3 is 11 residues. Trimming removed 5 bases at V and 3 bases at J, with 8 bases between. The CDR3 bases are TGCAGCGTTTCGGACTACTACGAGCAGTACTTC. This codes for CSVSDYYEQYF.

The rearrangement uses TRBV9 and TRBJ2-7; weak D call: TRBD1 (7 bases). Germline V gene data show CDR1 as SGDLS and CDR2 as YYNGEE. The V gene lost 3 bases and the J gene lost 4 bases, with 14 bases spanning the gap. This CDR3 has 14 amino acids. Written as DNA, the CDR3 is TGTGCCAGCAGCGCCGGGAGACAGGGATACGAGCAGTACTTC. Amino acid sequence: CASSAGRQGYEQYF.

V usage is TRBV2 and J usage is TRBJ1-3; D is undetermined. This CDR3 has 17 amino acids. The germline V and J ends were trimmed by 2 bases and 0 bases, with 14 bases remaining between them. Germline V gene lookup returns CDR1 SNHLY and CDR2 FYNNEI. Written as DNA, the CDR3 is TGTGCCAGCAGTGAATTGCGGATTTCTAGCTCTGGAAACACCATATATTTT. Protein sequence: CASSELRISSSGNTIYF.

The chain has TRBV27 and TRBJ1-1, with D unclear. V was pared by 3 bases and J by 2 bases, with 13 bases between. Germline-derived CDR1 and CDR2 are MNHEY and SMNVEV (reference sequence). There are 15 residues in the CDR3. Here the CDR3 reads CASSLLGIGNTEAFF. CDR3 sequence (DNA): TGTGCCAGCAGTTTGTTGGGGATTGGAAACACTGAAGCTTTCTTT.

The chain is built from TRBV7-2 and TRBJ2-2; D gene ambiguous. This CDR3 has 16 residues. The germline CDR1 and CDR2 sequences are SGHTA and FQGNSA. V dropped 4 bases and J dropped 1 base, with 13 bases sitting between them. CDR3 sequence reads: CASSSKLGGNTGELFF. CDR3 DNA: TGTGCCAGCAGCTCGAAGTTGGGCGGGAACACCGGGGAGCTGTTTTTT.

The J gene is TRBJ1-2, the V gene TRBV5-6, with D unclear. With 0 bases removed from V and 4 bases from J, the gap between germline ends came to 16 bases. CDR1 and CDR2 from the germline V gene are SGHDT and YYEEEE. The CDR3 sequence is 16 residues long. This CDR3 is CASSLAADSNLYGYTF. In nucleotides, the CDR3 is TGTGCCAGCAGCTTGGCGGCGGACTCCAATCTCTATGGCTACACCTTC.

A single count supports this clone. CDR3 nucleotides: TGTGCCAGCAGTGAAGGACACACATACGAGCAGTACTTC. It translates to CASSEGHTYEQYF. The genes are TRBV25-1 and TRBJ2-7, with D perhaps TRBD1 (5 bases). Germline V CDR1 and CDR2: MGHDK, SYGVNS. V lost 2 bases, J lost 4 bases, and 9 bases lay in between. The CDR3 is made up of 13 amino acids.

The chain links TRBV7-6 to TRBJ2-4; D remains unclear. The V gene lost 3 bases and the J gene lost 7 bases, with 13 bases spanning the gap. CDR1 and CDR2 (germline): SGHVS, FNYEAQ. The CDR3 is made up of 14 amino acids. CDR3: CASSLDPRTNIQYF. The CDR3 coding sequence is TGTGCCAGCAGCTTGGACCCCAGGACCAACATTCAGTACTTC.

The chain carries TRBV30 and TRBJ2-1, with D possibly being TRBD1 (5 bases). The CDR3 is 12 amino acids. Trimming left V 3 bases short and J 7 bases short, with 10 bases between. Germline V CDR1 and CDR2: GTSNPN, SVGIG (reference sequence). CDR3: CAWRGRGNEQFF. The DNA of the CDR3 is TGTGCCTGGAGGGGTAGGGGAAATGAGCAGTTCTTC.

The chain carries TRBV29-1 and TRBJ2-1, with TRBD2 matching over 9 bases. V lost 6 bases to trimming and J lost 1 base; unmatched junction nucleotides: 4. The V gene's germline CDR1 is SQVTM and CDR2 ANQGSEA. This CDR3 region has 14 residues. CDR3 protein: CSVVAGVSYNEQFF. CDR3 DNA: TGCAGCGTCGTAGCGGGAGTATCCTACAATGAGCAGTTCTTC.

This rearrangement joins TRBV4-1 to TRBJ2-7; maybe TRBD1 (6 bases). The CDR3 is 14 residues long. CDR1 and CDR2 from the germline V gene are MGHRA and YSYEKL. V was shortened by 0 bases and J by 2 bases, with 8 bases between the two germline ends. The DNA of the CDR3 is TGCGCCAGCAGCCAAGATGGGACAACCTACGAGCAGTACTTC. It encodes CASSQDGTTYEQYF.

The genes are TRBV6-1 and TRBJ2-6, with D unclear. V was shortened by 5 bases and J by 0 bases, with 8 bases between the two germline ends. The CDR3 loop spans 15 amino acids. CDR1 is MNHNS and CDR2 is SASEGT in the germline V gene. CDR3 bases: TGTGCCAGCAGTCAAGACAACTCTGGGGCCAACGTCCTGACTTTC. It codes for CASSQDNSGANVLTF.

The J gene is TRBJ1-1, the V gene TRBV6-5; the D is unclear. The CDR3 has 13 residues. The germline V gene encodes CDR1 MNHEY and CDR2 SVGAGI. The ends were cut back, 0 bases at V and 3 bases at J, with 5 bases in the middle. CDR3 sequence (DNA): TGTGCCAGCAGTTACTCAGCTTACACTGAAGCTTTCTTT. Translated: CASSYSAYTEAFF.